This entry concerns a single TCR beta chain. J gave up 9 bases and V 2 bases, and 4 bases lay outside the gene matches. Germline lookup yields CDR1 MNHEY and CDR2 SVGAGI. This CDR3 comprises 14 residues. The data derive from a study of blood T cell repertoires in COVID-19. Original analysis: Reference gene primer amplification in the assay estimated nucleated cell counts. Produced via immunoSEQ multiplex PCR; TCRdb's table is partial and in-frame only. The V and J calls and the clone size are those of that table, but D and trimming were determined from the DNA. The sample lists approximately 230,000 clones, about 90% occurring once.

This receptor was obtained from a man older than 75 with acute or convalescent COVID-19. Sequenced material: peripheral blood. V is TRBV6-5 and J is TRBJ1-6, with 7 bases that match TRBD1. The CDR3 spells CASSYRGLFSPLHF. CDR3 sequence (DNA): TGTGCCAGCAGTTACAGGGGGCTCTTTTCACCCCTCCACTTT.